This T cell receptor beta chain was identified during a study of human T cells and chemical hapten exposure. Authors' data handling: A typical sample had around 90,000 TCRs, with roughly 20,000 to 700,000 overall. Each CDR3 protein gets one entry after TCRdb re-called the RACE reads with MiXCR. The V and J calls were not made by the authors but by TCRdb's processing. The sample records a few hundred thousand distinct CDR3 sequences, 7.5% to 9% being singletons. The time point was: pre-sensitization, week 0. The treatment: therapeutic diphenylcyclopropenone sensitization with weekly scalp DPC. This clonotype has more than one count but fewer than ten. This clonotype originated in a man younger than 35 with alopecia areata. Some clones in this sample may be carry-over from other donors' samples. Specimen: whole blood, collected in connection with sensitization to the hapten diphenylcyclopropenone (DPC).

CDR3 loop: CASSQEVGRGQFF. The DNA for the CDR3 is TGCGCCAGCAGCCAAGAAGTTGGAAGAGGGCAGTTCTTC. The J gene is TRBJ2-1, the V gene TRBV4-3; D is unresolved. CDR3 length: 13 residues. Germline V CDR1 and CDR2: LGHNA, YSLEER. V was pared by 0 bases and J by 12 bases, with 12 bases between.